The T cell receptor (beta chain) described here comes from a study of T cell responses to AZD1222 COVID-19 vaccine. This CDR3 spans 17 amino acids. Trimming removed 1 base at V and 5 bases at J, with 22 bases between. Germline-derived CDR1 and CDR2 are SGDLS and YYNGEE. General observations from the study: Increases in Spike-specific TCR breadth and depth were seen after two AZD1222 doses. Repertoires were collected only later (after the peak T cell response had occurred). Baseline testing showed seropositivity in only a handful of AZD1222 recipients.

The protocol was immunoSEQ multiplex PCR, while the TCRdb copy is restricted to in-frame clones and leaves out a portion. This sample has 45,000 or so clones, with around 90% found just once. As concerns this clone: Antigen unknown.

The input for sequencing was peripheral blood, taken 28 days after the second AZD1222 dose. This rearrangement joins TRBV9 to TRBJ2-7; D is perhaps TRBD2 (7 bases). This clonotype originated in an adult who received the AZD1222 COVID-19 vaccine. The CDR3 nucleotides read TGTGCCAGCAGCGTAAAGGGCACGGGGGGCTTAAGGGACGAGCAGTACTTC. This sequence encodes CASSVKGTGGLRDEQYF.